The clone carrying this T cell receptor beta chain was detected only once. The entry originates in a study of patients and donors after allogeneic stem cell transplantation. The CDR3 length is 16 residues. The V and J ends lost 5 bases and 5 bases, in that order; junction bases with no gene match: 8. CDR1 MDHEN and CDR2 SYDVKM come from the germline V gene. A single record per CDR3 protein comes from TCRdb applying MiXCR to the RT-PCR reads. This table has some 87,000 distinct CDR3 sequences, roughly 48% appearing once. The chain has TRBV28 and TRBJ2-7; 14 positions match TRBD2. The sequenced sample consisted of blood, either unsorted or a sorted T cell fraction (not recorded which). This TCR was recovered from a human donor who was either an allogeneic HSCT recipient or a stem cell or donor lymphocyte infusion donor (not recorded which). It is not recorded whose cells these are; they may come from a transplant donor. The CDR3 DNA follows: TGTGCCAGCAGTCTACGGACTAGCGGGAGGTACCACGAGCAGTACTTC. Residues: CASSLRTSGRYHEQYF.